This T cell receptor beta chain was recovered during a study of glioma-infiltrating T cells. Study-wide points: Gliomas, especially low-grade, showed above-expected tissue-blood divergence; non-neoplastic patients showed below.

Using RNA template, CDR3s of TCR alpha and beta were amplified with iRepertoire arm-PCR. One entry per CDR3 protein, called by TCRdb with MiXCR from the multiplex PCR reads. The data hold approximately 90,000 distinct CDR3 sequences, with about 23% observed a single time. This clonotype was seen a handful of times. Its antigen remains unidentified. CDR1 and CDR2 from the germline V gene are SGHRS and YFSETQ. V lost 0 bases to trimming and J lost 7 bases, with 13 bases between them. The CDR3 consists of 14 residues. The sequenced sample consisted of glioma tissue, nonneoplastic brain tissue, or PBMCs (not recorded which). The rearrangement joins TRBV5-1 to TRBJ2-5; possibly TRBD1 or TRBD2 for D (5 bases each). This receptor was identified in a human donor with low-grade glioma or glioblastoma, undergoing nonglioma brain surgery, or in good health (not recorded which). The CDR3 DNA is TGCGCCAGCAGCTTGGGTCACGGGACGAGGACCCAGTACTTC. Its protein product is CASSLGHGTRTQYF. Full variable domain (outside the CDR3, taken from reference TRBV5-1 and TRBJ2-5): KAGVTQTPRYLIKTRGQQVTLSCSPISGHRSVSWYQQTPGQGLQFLFEYFSETQRNKGNFPGRFSGRQFSNSRSEMNVSTLELGDSALYLCASSLGHGTRTQYFGPGTRLLVL.